A few counts support the clone carrying this TCR beta chain. The sample is drawn from a study of long-term antiretroviral therapy in people with HIV. Across the study: Samples from the earliest time points predate the 2015 immediate-ART recommendation by about a decade.

At the survey level, the v3.0 immunoSEQ assay was run. Sequencing used immunoSEQ multiplex PCR; TCRdb keeps in-frame clones, though not all of them. The repertoire consists of 20,000 to 25,000 clones, with around 80% occurring once and the leading ten covering over 8.5%. V was trimmed by 0 bases and J by 2 bases, leaving 15 bases between them. Germline V gives CDR1 SGHKS, CDR2 YYEKEE (reference sequence). CDR3 length: 17 amino acids. The material sequenced was unsorted PBMCs, taken 4.1 years after starting antiretroviral therapy. The TCR originated in a woman aged 35 to 49 with HIV. The chain has TRBV5-5 and TRBJ1-3; the D gene is possibly TRBD1 (5 bases). Here the CDR3 DNA reads TGTGCCAGCAGCTTGGAATTGATGCCAGGGCCTGGAAACACCATATATTTT. This sequence encodes CASSLELMPGPGNTIYF.